The clone carrying this TCR beta chain appeared a few times. The target antigen is unknown. Sample-barcoded 5' priming and a J-beta primer mix drove a second PCR of about 7 to 12 cycles. TCRdb processed the 5' RACE reads anew with MiXCR; each CDR3 protein has one entry. Among around 1,100,000 distinct CDR3 sequences listed, less than 45% were seen once. The sample comes from a study of blood T cells in healthy people across ages. The V and J ends lost 5 bases and 4 bases respectively, with 14 bases between them. The CDR3 sequence is 13 residues long. Germline V gives CDR1 SQVTM, CDR2 ANQGSEA. The study, taken as a whole, reports: Relative to aged donors, long-lived donors carried more naive CD4+ cells and displayed higher diversity.

Healthy individuals of Caucasian origin from Russia, aged 6 to 90, served as donors. Source material: blood. The chain joins TRBV29-1 to TRBJ1-2, with TRBD1 as a possible D gene (5 bases). The TCR was taken from a man younger than 30 in good health. The CDR3 here is CSVRLTAGYGYTF. CDR3 sequence (DNA): TGCAGCGTTCGCTTGACAGCCGGCTATGGCTACACCTTC.